This is a list of T cell receptor beta chains from one sample in a study of T cell changes during pregnancy in multiple sclerosis. TCRdb keeps only in-frame clones here, not all; method: immunoSEQ multiplex PCR. The repertoire holds approximately 70,000 clones, with around 92% as singletons. Sequenced material: peripheral blood, taken in the second trimester of pregnancy. Receptor source: a female donor in good health, enrolled as a control in a pregnancy study. CDR3s include the opening cysteine and the closing phenylalanine or tryptophan. The order of the fields is V gene, J gene, CDR3 protein.

TRBV4-1	TRBJ1-6	CASSQAQQNNSPLHF
TRBV6-4	TRBJ1-1	CASSLTGANTEAFF
TRBV2	TRBJ1-5	CASSVDEQGHSNQPQHF
TRBV6-1	TRBJ2-7	CASSAQTYEQYF
TRBV5-1	TRBJ2-2	CASSPRTSGGAGGELFF
TRBV7-2	TRBJ1-1	CASSPGQGDTEAFF
TRBV28	TRBJ1-4	CASSLFSFAGHNEKLFF
TRBV18	TRBJ1-5	CASSDQGQPQHF
TRBV10-1	TRBJ2-1	CASPGEPGEQFF
TRBV28	TRBJ2-1	CASSTRLRRDEQFF
TRBV4-2	TRBJ2-2	CASSTGLTDTGELFF
TRBV7-9	TRBJ1-2	CASSLGGQSYGYTF
TRBV7-9	TRBJ2-1	CASRKEGTGAGEQFF
TRBV27	TRBJ1-5	CASIGQAHQPQHF
TRBV5-1	TRBJ2-7	CASSSWTGTEQYF
TRBV6-4	TRBJ1-1	CASSATGGTEAFF
TRBV10-2	TRBJ2-3	CASSMTSGGTDTQYF
TRBV7-9	TRBJ2-2	CASSLGNRDTGELFF
TRBV29-1	TRBJ1-2	CSVGTALPHNYGYTF
TRBV2	TRBJ1-2	CASSLQGAGGYTF
TRBV12-5	TRBJ1-2	CASGYPQSPEYPLNYGYTF
TRBV11-2	TRBJ2-1	CASSFDVGGRGEQFF
TRBV25-1	TRBJ1-1	CASRETGMNTEAFF
TRBV28	TRBJ1-2	CASSSPGGYTF
TRBV29-1	TRBJ2-2	CSADPGQGAGELFF
TRBV27	TRBJ1-1	CASSLVWESQAFF
TRBV7-6	TRBJ2-1	CASSLRDRRSYNEQFF
TRBV4-1	TRBJ2-7	CASSQAVVGAGGGREQYF
TRBV7-2	TRBJ1-6	CASSFGTYPYSPLHF
TRBV4-1	TRBJ2-5	CASSQASSVQTQYF
TRBV10-3	TRBJ2-1	CAIISGGPGDEQFF
TRBV7-3	TRBJ2-7	CASSPSTGSYEQYF
TRBV4-1	TRBJ2-7	CASSPLQGASYEQYF
TRBV28	TRBJ1-1	CASSSTDSYPEAFF
TRBV28	TRBJ1-5	CASSFVRENQPQHF
TRBV18	TRBJ1-5	CASSPGESQPQHF
TRBV7-9	TRBJ2-7	CASRWDRGYEQYF
TRBV27	TRBJ2-3	CARCLAGDTDTQYF
TRBV9	TRBJ2-5	CASSVGEVAWGSETQYF
TRBV28	TRBJ2-7	CASSPPGLAGTYEQYF
TRBV11-2	TRBJ2-1	CASSGDRSYNEQFF
TRBV10-3	TRBJ2-7	CAISVQLAGGPRPHYEQYF
TRBV19	TRBJ1-4	CASSIITGDEKLFF
TRBV5-1	TRBJ2-2	CASSLWGLGGTGELFF
TRBV11-3	TRBJ2-1	CASSASGRGNEQFF
TRBV6-1	TRBJ2-5	CASSEEAGGPETQYF
TRBV4-3	TRBJ2-4	CASSQEASGLATDIQYF